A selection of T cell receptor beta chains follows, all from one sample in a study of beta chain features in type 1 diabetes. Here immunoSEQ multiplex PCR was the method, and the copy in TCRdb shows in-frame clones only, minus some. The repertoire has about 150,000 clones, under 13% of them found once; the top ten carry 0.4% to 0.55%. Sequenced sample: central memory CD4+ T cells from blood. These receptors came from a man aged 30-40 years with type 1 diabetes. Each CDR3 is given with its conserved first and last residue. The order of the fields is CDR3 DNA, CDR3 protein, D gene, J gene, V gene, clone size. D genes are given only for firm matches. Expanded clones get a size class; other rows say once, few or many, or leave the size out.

TGTGCCAGCAGCTTAAACTCGGGGGGCCTAAGCGATGAGCAGTTCTTC | CASSLNSGGLSDEQFF | . | TRBJ2-1 | TRBV11-3 | few
TGTGCCAGTTCAACCGGGACAGGAAATGAAAAACTGTTTTTT | CASSTGTGNEKLFF | TRBD1 | TRBJ1-4 | TRBV7-9 | .
TGCGCCAGCAGCTTGTTCGGTCAAGATACGCAGTATTTT | CASSLFGQDTQYF | . | TRBJ2-3 | TRBV5-1 | .
TGCGCCAGCAGCACTGTTCCTAGCGGGAGTTTCATTGAGCAGTTCTTC | CASSTVPSGSFIEQFF | TRBD2 | TRBJ2-1 | TRBV5-1 | .
TGCAGCGTTAAGGGACTAGCGGGAGGGGATGAGCAGTTCTTC | CSVKGLAGGDEQFF | TRBD2 | TRBJ2-1 | TRBV29-1 | .
TGTGCCAGCAGTTATAGTCGGGGGTTGGAGACCCAGTACTTC | CASSYSRGLETQYF | . | TRBJ2-5 | TRBV28 | .
TGTGCCAGCTGCCTGGGAGGAGGGGGCTCAAACATTCAGTACTTC | CASCLGGGGSNIQYF | . | TRBJ2-4 | TRBV28 | few
TGTGCCAGCAGTGAAGGCCAGAGAGGCAATGAGCAGTTCTTC | CASSEGQRGNEQFF | . | TRBJ2-1 | TRBV2 | few
TGTGCCAGCAGCCTAGGGGTCCGGTACGAGCAGTACTTC | CASSLGVRYEQYF | . | TRBJ2-7 | TRBV7-3 | few
TGTGCCAGCTCACCACGGGTCACAGGTACCCCTATCACATATGGCTACACCTTC | CASSPRVTGTPITYGYTF | . | TRBJ1-2 | TRBV18 | few
TGTGCCAGCAGTCCCGCCCGACTAGCGGGGGACAATGAGCAGTTCTTC | CASSPARLAGDNEQFF | TRBD2 | TRBJ2-1 | TRBV2 | few
TGTGCCATATCCGGGACAGGGGTCCACGAGCAGTACTTC | CAISGTGVHEQYF | TRBD1 | TRBJ2-7 | TRBV10-3 | many
TGTGCCAGTCGACTAGCGGGAGGAACCGGGGAGCTGTTTTTT | CASRLAGGTGELFF | TRBD2 | TRBJ2-2 | TRBV7-3 | .
TGTGCCAGCAGCGTATTGGGACTAGCAAATTCCGGGGAGCTGTTTTTT | CASSVLGLANSGELFF | TRBD2 | TRBJ2-2 | TRBV9 | few
TGTGCCAGCAGCCAATATCCGGGGGAGGGTGAAGCTTTCTTT | CASSQYPGEGEAFF | . | TRBJ1-1 | TRBV16 | few
TGCGCCAGCAGCCAAGATTTGGGCAAGTCCTACGAGCAGTACTTC | CASSQDLGKSYEQYF | . | TRBJ2-7 | TRBV4-3 | .
TGTGCCAGCTCTTCAAGACAGAGCCTACAGCCCCAGCATTTT | CASSSRQSLQPQHF | . | TRBJ1-5 | TRBV27 | .
TGTGCCAGTAGTATATCACAGGGGTACAATGAGCAGTTCTTC | CASSISQGYNEQFF | TRBD1 | TRBJ2-1 | TRBV19 | once
TGTGCCAGCAGCCGCGGGGGAGGGAGTGACAATGAGCAGTTCTTC | CASSRGGGSDNEQFF | TRBD2 | TRBJ2-1 | TRBV5-4 | .
TGTGCCTGGAGTGTATTCGGGGACTTTAGAAGGGACAGCCTGAATCAGCCCCAGCATTTT | CAWSVFGDFRRDSLNQPQHF | TRBD1 | TRBJ1-5 | TRBV30 | .
TGTGCTAGCAGCGAGGACAGGGAAGAGACCCAGTACTTC | CASSEDREETQYF | TRBD1 | TRBJ2-5 | TRBV7-7 | few
TGTGCCAGCAGTTCGGGGGGGTTCTACGAGCAGTACTTC | CASSSGGFYEQYF | TRBD2 | TRBJ2-7 | TRBV28 | .
TGTGCCAGCAGCTTACAACCGGGGGGGGAGCTGTTTTTT | CASSLQPGGELFF | . | TRBJ2-2 | TRBV7-3 | .
TGCGCCAGCAGCTTGAACTCCGGGACTACCACAGATACGCAGTATTTT | CASSLNSGTTTDTQYF | TRBD2 | TRBJ2-3 | TRBV5-1 | .
TGTGCCAGCAGCTGGGCGACTAGCGGGAACACAGATACGCAGTATTTT | CASSWATSGNTDTQYF | TRBD2 | TRBJ2-3 | TRBV7-9 | .
TGTGCCAGCAGCTACCTAGCGGTGAACACCGGGGAGCTGTTTTTT | CASSYLAVNTGELFF | TRBD2 | TRBJ2-2 | TRBV7-8 | .
TGTGCCAGCAGCTTGGGAGGGCGCCCAGATACGCAGTATTTT | CASSLGGRPDTQYF | . | TRBJ2-3 | TRBV5-6 | .
TGTGCCAGCAGCTTAGCAGCCGGGGAGACCCAGTACTTC | CASSLAAGETQYF | . | TRBJ2-5 | TRBV7-9 | .
TGTGCCAGCAATACAGTTGGCATAAATGAGCAGTTCTTC | CASNTVGINEQFF | . | TRBJ2-1 | TRBV28 | .
TGTGCCAGCAGTGAAGCGGGAGGGAATGCCTATGGCTACACCTTC | CASSEAGGNAYGYTF | . | TRBJ1-2 | TRBV6-1 | few
TGTGCCAGCAGCGACGGACAGGGAGGCAATGAGCAGTTCTTC | CASSDGQGGNEQFF | TRBD1 | TRBJ2-1 | TRBV11-1 | few
TGTGCCAGTAGTATCTCGGGGAGTCAGCCCCAGCATTTT | CASSISGSQPQHF | . | TRBJ1-5 | TRBV19 | many
TGTGCCAGCAGCTCCTCTAGCGGGGGCTACAATGAGCAGTTCTTC | CASSSSSGGYNEQFF | TRBD2 | TRBJ2-1 | TRBV7-3 | few
TGCAGCGTTGAAGCGTCGGCCCAGTACTTC | CSVEASAQYF | . | TRBJ2-5 | TRBV29-1 | .
TGTGCCAGCAGCCAAGACGGGAGGGCGGTTGAGCAGTTCTTC | CASSQDGRAVEQFF | TRBD2 | TRBJ2-1 | TRBV14 | .
TGTGCCAGCAGCTCAGTGACAGGGGCCGGGGAGCTGTTTTTT | CASSSVTGAGELFF | TRBD1 | TRBJ2-2 | TRBV11-3 | many
TGTGCCAGCAGCAGACTATGGAGGGGAGAGCGACAAGAGACCCAGTACTTC | CASSRLWRGERQETQYF | . | TRBJ2-5 | TRBV21-1 | few
TGTGCCAGCAGTTTAGCCGTTCCGGAGGGCTACACCTTC | CASSLAVPEGYTF | . | TRBJ1-2 | TRBV28 | few
TGTGCCAGCAGTTTAGGGTTCGGGACAGGGGGTCAGCCCCAGCATTTT | CASSLGFGTGGQPQHF | TRBD1 | TRBJ1-5 | TRBV28 | few